The 13 T cell receptor beta chains below all came from one sample that was sequenced in a study of high-grade serous ovarian cancer treatment subgroups. Method: immunoSEQ multiplex PCR; TCRdb's copy keeps in-frame clones and lacks some. The profile shows under 10,000 clones, 55% to 75% of them singletons. The tumor samples were collected prior to definitive surgery or chemotherapy. The sequenced sample was tumor tissue. Receptors originate from a human donor with high-grade serous ovarian cancer.

This CDR3 reads CASSPGLAGGDTGELFF. The CDR3 region has the DNA TGCGCCAGCAGCCCGGGACTAGCGGGAGGAGACACCGGGGAGCTGTTTTTT. The chain joins TRBV5-1 to TRBJ2-2; TRBD2 matches at 15 bases. CDR3 size: 17 residues. With 4 bases clipped from V and 3 bases from J, the junction kept 4 bases outside the gene matches. The germline CDR1 and CDR2 sequences are SGHRS and YFSETQ.

The chain carries TRBV6-6 and TRBJ2-5; perhaps TRBD2 as D (6 bases). CDR1 is MNHNY, CDR2 SVGAGI, per germline (reference sequence). V lost 6 bases and J 11 bases, leaving 22 bases between the germline ends. This CDR3 has 14 amino acids. The CDR3 nucleotides are TGTGCCAGCAGAACCGACGGATCTTCGGGAGAGCAGTACTTC. Translating it yields CASRTDGSSGEQYF.

The CDR3 is CTSSQDSSGRPTGELFF. CDR3 nucleotides: TGCACCAGCAGCCAAGATTCCAGCGGGAGGCCCACCGGGGAGCTGTTTTTT. This rearrangement joins TRBV1 to TRBJ2-2; the listed D gene, TRBD2, was not tested against the DNA. TRBV1 is deemed a pseudogene. The CDR3 is 17 residues long.

V gene TRBV5-1 combines with J gene TRBJ1-6; TRBD1 is a possible D gene (5 bases). CDR1 and CDR2 from the germline V gene are SGHRS and YFSETQ. CDR3 length: 16 amino acids. Trimming pared 4 bases from V and 10 bases from J, leaving 21 bases between. The CDR3 bases are TGCGCCAGCAGCCCCCACTCGGGGGGAGGAAGATCACCCCTCCACTTT. It translates to CASSPHSGGGRSPLHF. Complete variable domain (other parts from reference TRBV5-1 and TRBJ1-6): KAGVTQTPRYLIKTRGQQVTLSCSPISGHRSVSWYQQTPGQGLQFLFEYFSETQRNKGNFPGRFSGRQFSNSRSEMNVSTLELGDSALYLCASSPHSGGGRSPLHFGNGTRLTVT.

This clone was seen just once. The rearrangement joins TRBV7-2 to TRBJ2-1; no clear D gene. V was cut by 2 bases and J by 0 bases, with 5 bases left in between. The CDR3 is 14 residues long. The V gene's germline CDR1 is SGHTA and CDR2 FQGNSA. Written as DNA, the CDR3 is TGTGCCAGCAGCTTACAGAACTCCTACAATGAGCAGTTCTTC. It yields the protein CASSLQNSYNEQFF. Complete variable domain (other parts from reference TRBV7-2 and TRBJ2-1): GAGVSQSPSNKVTEKGKDVELRCDPISGHTALYWYRQSLGQGLEFLIYFQGNSAPDKSGLPSDRFSAERTGGSVSTLTIQRTQQEDSAVYLCASSLQNSYNEQFFGPGTRLTVL.

This chain connects TRBV27 to TRBJ2-3; the D call may be TRBD1 or TRBD2 (6 bases each). V lost 5 bases and J lost 0, with 9 bases in between. The CDR3 runs to 14 residues. The germline V gene has CDR1 MNHEY and CDR2 SMNVEV (reference sequence). The CDR3 nucleotides are TGTGCCAGCAGTAGGGGGACTAGCACAGATACGCAGTATTTT. It codes for CASSRGTSTDTQYF.

This chain uses TRBV4-3 with TRBJ2-1; D gene ambiguous. This CDR3 spans 15 amino acids. The V and J ends lost 4 bases and 1 base respectively, with 11 bases between them. Germline V gene data show CDR1 as LGHNA and CDR2 as YSLEER. The DNA for the CDR3 is TGCGCCAGCAGCCCCCTCACCGATTCCTACAATGAGCAGTTCTTC. As protein: CASSPLTDSYNEQFF.

This rearrangement joins TRBV11-2 to TRBJ2-3; no firm D call. V was pared by 5 bases and J by 2 bases, with 2 bases between. From germline, CDR1 is SGHAT and CDR2 FQNNGV. This CDR3 is 11 amino acids long. This CDR3 reads CASSPTDTQYF. In DNA form, the CDR3 reads TGTGCCAGCAGCCCCACAGATACGCAGTATTTT.

In this sample, this clone turned up a few times. The V gene is TRBV21-1, the J gene TRBJ2-7; the table's D call TRBD2 went unverified against the DNA. TRBV21-1 is a known pseudogene. The CDR3 spans 14 residues. The CDR3 DNA reads as TGTGCCAGCAGCAATCGGAGGACGCTCTACGAGCAGTACTTC. Protein product: CASSNRRTLYEQYF.

J is TRBJ1-2 and V is TRBV28; 7 bases match TRBD1. Germline loops: CDR1 MDHEN, CDR2 SYDVKM. This CDR3 has 13 residues. J gave up 5 bases and V 5 bases, and 5 bases lay outside the gene matches. CDR3 residues: CASSPTGRYGYTF. CDR3 in DNA: TGTGCCAGCAGTCCGACAGGGAGGTATGGCTACACCTTC.

The V and J genes are TRBV7-2 and TRBJ2-3; TRBD2 aligns across 11 bases. This CDR3 comprises 16 residues. The germline V gene has CDR1 SGHTA and CDR2 FQGNSA. V was clipped by 2 bases and J by 2 bases; unmatched bases: 3. The CDR3 loop is CASSLLAGGVTDTQYF. CDR3 nucleotide sequence: TGTGCCAGCAGCTTATTAGCGGGAGGGGTCACAGATACGCAGTATTTT.

The rearrangement joins TRBV18 to TRBJ2-1; no clear D gene. Trimming took off 2 bases at V and 1 base at J, with 3 bases between the two ends. The germline gives CDR1 KGHSH, CDR2 LQKENI. The CDR3 sequence is 13 residues long. The CDR3 DNA is TGTGCCAGCTCACCAAGGTCCTACAATGAGCAGTTCTTC. Encoded protein: CASSPRSYNEQFF.

V gene TRBV29-1 combines with J gene TRBJ1-4; unclear D gene. Trimming took off 4 bases at V and 7 bases at J, with 10 bases between the two ends. The CDR3 is 12 residues long. Germline values: CDR1 SQVTM, CDR2 ANQGSEA. The CDR3 DNA follows: TGCAGCGTTGTGGCAGGAGGTGAAAAACTGTTTTTT. Amino acid sequence: CSVVAGGEKLFF. Combining the CDR3 with reference TRBV29-1 and TRBJ1-4 gives the whole variable domain SAVISQKPSRDICQRGTSLTIQCQVDSQVTMMFWYRQQPGQSLTLIATANQGSEATYESGFVIDKFPISRPNLTFSTLTVSNMSPEDSSIYLCSVVAGGEKLFFGSGTQLSVL.